The rows below give T cell receptor beta chains drawn from one sample of a study of T cell clonotyping in hematopoietic cell transplantation. The repertoire was sequenced with immunoSEQ multiplex PCR; TCRdb's copy has only in-frame clones and lacks some. The table has about 13,000 clones, 90% seen once; the top ten hold around 1.3%. The sample comprised peripheral blood mononuclear cells. All receptors derive from a man aged 25-45 years in good health. Some clones in this sample may be carry-over from other donors' samples. The CDR3 runs from the conserved cysteine through the conserved F or W. The D gene is left open where the match is weak. For some rows the clone size is stated as once, few or many, or as a class when expanded; others skip it.

.	15	TRBV6-1	TRBJ2-5	TRBD2	CASSGSGRNQETQYF	TGTGCCAGCAGTGGCAGCGGGAGGAATCAAGAGACCCAGTACTTC
.	15	TRBV6-6	TRBJ2-5	TRBD1	CASRYRDRGLETQYF	TGTGCCAGCCGTTACCGGGACAGGGGCTTAGAGACCCAGTACTTC
.	15	TRBV15	TRBJ1-2	.	CATRVQAFGNYGYTF	TGTGCCACCAGGGTCCAAGCGTTCGGTAACTATGGCTACACCTTC
.	14	TRBV29-1	TRBJ2-5	TRBD2	CSVDAGTRKETQYF	TGCAGCGTTGATGCGGGGACTAGAAAAGAGACCCAGTACTTC
.	13	TRBV5-4	TRBJ2-7	.	CASSRDGAYEQYF	TGTGCCAGCAGCAGGGACGGTGCCTACGAGCAGTACTTC
once	17	TRBV11-2	TRBJ2-6	TRBD1	CASSARTGGGMANVLTF	TGTGCCAGCAGCGCCCGCACAGGGGGCGGAATGGCCAACGTCCTGACTTTC
.	16	TRBV5-1	TRBJ1-1	TRBD1	CASSREGQGPRSEAFF	TGCGCCAGCAGCAGGGAGGGACAGGGTCCTCGGTCTGAAGCTTTCTTT
once	13	TRBV2	TRBJ1-2	.	CASSEVPGGGYTF	TGTGCCAGCAGTGAAGTACCCGGAGGTGGCTACACCTTC
.	16	TRBV13	TRBJ2-7	.	CASSLVGQATEYEQYF	TGTGCCAGCAGCTTAGTTGGTCAGGCCACCGAATACGAGCAGTACTTC
.	16	TRBV14	TRBJ1-2	.	CASSLNPGRAGGGYTF	TGTGCCAGCAGCCTCAACCCTGGGAGGGCCGGCGGGGGCTACACCTTC
.	16	TRBV5-1	TRBJ2-6	.	CASSLQSSSGANVLTF	TGCGCCAGCAGCTTGCAGTCAAGCTCTGGGGCCAACGTCCTGACTTTC
.	14	TRBV30	TRBJ2-7	.	CAWAVAPTSYEQYF	TGTGCCTGGGCGGTAGCGCCCACTTCATACGAGCAGTACTTC
.	18	TRBV1	TRBJ2-5	.	CTSRKPRLAGGFQETQYF	TGCACCAGCAGAAAACCTAGACTAGCGGGGGGCTTCCAAGAGACCCAGTACTTC
.	14	TRBV6-1	TRBJ1-2	TRBD1	CASSRGGTGYGYTF	TGTGCCAGCAGCCGCGGGGGGACAGGCTATGGCTACACCTTC
.	16	TRBV11-2	TRBJ2-2	.	CASSLLAYSNTGELFF	TGTGCCAGCAGCTTACTAGCGTATTCGAACACCGGGGAGCTGTTTTTT
.	15	TRBV6-1	TRBJ2-7	.	CASSEFGAPSYEQYF	TGTGCCAGCAGTGAATTTGGGGCGCCCTCCTACGAGCAGTACTTC
.	11	TRBV29-1	TRBJ2-1	.	CSGGGHLEQFF	TGCAGCGGGGGGGGCCACCTTGAGCAGTTCTTC
.	14	TRBV19	TRBJ1-4	.	CASSISGLQEKLFF	TGTGCCAGTAGTATATCGGGGCTGCAGGAAAAACTGTTTTTT
.	16	TRBV10-3	TRBJ2-1	.	CAISANTLSSYNEQFF	TGTGCCATCAGCGCGAATACCCTGAGCTCCTACAATGAGCAGTTCTTC
.	12	TRBV25-1	TRBJ1-1	.	CASRRAQGVAFF	TGTGCCAGCAGGAGGGCGCAGGGAGTAGCTTTCTTT
.	13	TRBV6-5	TRBJ1-1	TRBD1	CASSHSQGGPAFF	TGTGCCAGCAGTCATTCACAGGGGGGTCCAGCTTTCTTT
.	16	TRBV7-2	TRBJ2-1	.	CASSPQPGSLYNEQFF	TGTGCCAGCAGCCCTCAACCGGGGTCCCTCTACAATGAGCAGTTCTTC
.	13	TRBV19	TRBJ2-7	.	CASSELLGYEQYF	TGTGCCAGTAGCGAACTTCTAGGGTACGAGCAGTACTTC
.	13	TRBV6-5	TRBJ2-7	.	CASSSGRGYEQYF	TGTGCCAGCAGCTCGGGACGGGGCTACGAGCAGTACTTC
.	12	TRBV2	TRBJ2-7	TRBD1	CASRDRGPEQYF	TGTGCCAGTAGGGACAGGGGACCCGAGCAGTACTTC
.	13	TRBV2	TRBJ2-7	.	CASVFRVEGEQYF	TGTGCCAGCGTTTTTAGGGTAGAGGGCGAGCAGTACTTC
.	14	TRBV30	TRBJ2-5	.	CAWSVDRNQETQYF	TGTGCCTGGAGTGTAGACCGGAACCAAGAGACCCAGTACTTC
.	16	TRBV10-3	TRBJ1-3	TRBD1	CAISPGQGAFGNTIYF	TGTGCCATCAGCCCCGGACAGGGGGCTTTTGGAAACACCATATATTTT
.	13	TRBV4-2	TRBJ1-2	.	CASSRTAEYGYTF	TGTGCCAGCAGCCGGACAGCCGAATATGGCTACACCTTC
.	23	TRBV12-1	TRBJ1-5	.	CASSPASKKGDRGRCYSNQPQHF	TGTGCCAGCAGCCCAGCATCAAAAAAAGGGGACAGGGGGAGATGTTATAGCAATCAGCCCCAGCATTTT
.	12	TRBV6-1	TRBJ1-2	.	CASSERGHGYTF	TGTGCCAGCAGTGAACGAGGACATGGCTACACCTTC
medium-sized	13	TRBV25-1	TRBJ1-6	TRBD1	CASSAGQASPLHF	TGTGCCAGCAGTGCAGGACAGGCTTCACCCCTCCACTTT
.	17	TRBV5-6	TRBJ1-1	TRBD1	CASSRPPGQGANTEAFF	TGTGCCAGCAGCCGACCGCCGGGACAGGGCGCGAACACTGAAGCTTTCTTT
.	15	TRBV11-2	TRBJ2-2	.	CASSHPPPGVRELFF	TGTGCCAGCAGCCACCCACCCCCGGGCGTGAGGGAGCTGTTTTTT
.	15	TRBV11-1	TRBJ2-5	.	CASSLRTTTQETQYF	TGTGCCAGCAGCCTGAGGACTACCACACAAGAGACCCAGTACTTC
.	11	TRBV20-1	TRBJ2-7	.	CSVNSLDEQYF	TGCAGTGTCAACAGTCTCGACGAGCAGTACTTC
.	13	TRBV13	TRBJ1-3	.	CASSPRQGNTIYF	TGTGCCAGCAGCCCTCGACAGGGAAACACCATATATTTT
.	13	TRBV30	TRBJ1-2	.	CAGGGQTSYGYTF	TGTGCCGGGGGGGGCCAGACCTCCTATGGCTACACCTTC
few	11	TRBV30	TRBJ2-1	.	CAWTEGNEQFF	TGTGCCTGGACTGAGGGCAATGAGCAGTTCTTC
.	13	TRBV2	TRBJ2-1	TRBD1	CASSVQGVYEQFF	TGTGCCAGCAGCGTCCAGGGGGTCTATGAGCAGTTCTTC
.	14	TRBV2	TRBJ1-5	.	CASVNERGNQPQHF	TGTGCCAGCGTGAATGAGAGGGGCAATCAGCCCCAGCATTTT
.	15	TRBV5-1	TRBJ2-5	TRBD1	CASSLGDREGETQYF	TGCGCCAGCAGCTTGGGGGACAGGGAGGGTGAGACCCAGTACTTC
once	13	TRBV2	TRBJ1-1	.	CASSQLVGTEAFF	TGTGCCAGCAGTCAGTTGGTGGGCACTGAAGCTTTCTTT
.	14	TRBV30	TRBJ1-5	.	CAWSGGLRNQPQHF	TGTGCCTGGAGTGGAGGACTCCGCAATCAGCCCCAGCATTTT
.	15	TRBV9	TRBJ2-5	.	CASTRMEGFQETQYF	TGTGCCAGCACCCGGATGGAGGGTTTCCAAGAGACCCAGTACTTC
.	12	TRBV6-1	TRBJ2-7	.	CASRTSAYEQYF	TGTGCCAGCAGGACCAGTGCCTACGAGCAGTACTTC
.	14	TRBV30	TRBJ2-7	.	CAWSFPPRRHEQYF	TGTGCCTGGAGTTTTCCGCCAAGGCGGCACGAGCAGTACTTC
once	14	TRBV30	TRBJ1-3	TRBD1	CALDRGFSGNTIYF	TGTGCCTTGGACAGGGGCTTCTCTGGAAACACCATATATTTT
few	15	TRBV11-2	TRBJ1-3	.	CASSLAGSSGNTIYF	TGTGCCAGCAGCTTAGCTGGGTCCTCTGGAAACACCATATATTTT
.	13	TRBV25-1	TRBJ2-7	.	CASSPGRLYEQYF	TGTGCCAGCAGTCCGGGACGGCTATACGAGCAGTACTTC